This record looks at one T cell receptor (beta chain) sequence and its context. Only in-frame clones appear in the TCRdb table, and some are missing; sequencing was by immunoSEQ multiplex PCR. The sample consists of around 95,000 clones, roughly 90% of them appearing once. The data were taken from a study of T cell changes during pregnancy in multiple sclerosis. Trimming took 3 bases from V and 3 from J; bases not matched to a gene: 8. The CDR3 sequence is 15 residues long. Germline V gene lookup returns CDR1 MNHEY and CDR2 SMNVEV (reference sequence). The starting material was peripheral blood, obtained after pregnancy. The clonotype was recovered from a female donor with multiple sclerosis, enrolled in a pregnancy study. The chain has TRBV27 and TRBJ2-7; 7 nucleotides line up with TRBD1. CDR3 bases: TGTGCCAGCAGTTTTGGGCCAGGGGGTGGCTACGAGCAGTACTTC. This encodes CASSFGPGGGYEQYF.